The sequence of this T cell receptor beta chain was determined in a study of cytomegalovirus exposure and HLA in healthy donors. Notes on the study in general: The study carried out a later analysis of TCR beta sequences. It associated approximately 15,000 of them with specific HLA alleles at a false discovery rate of 0.05. CMV serostatus was the sole immune exposure information available. Using the classifier, cytomegalovirus status was reportedly diagnosed with high specificity and sensitivity. One later analysis reportedly identified an Asian-associated ancestry cluster that showed fewer N-insertions than the approximately 700-donor mean.

A multiplex PCR was run with 60 Vbeta primers and 13 Jbeta primers. Clones were sequenced by immunoSEQ multiplex PCR, and TCRdb holds only the in-frame ones, with some missing. In the table there are over 120,000 clones, more than 8% of which are singletons. The CDR3 consists of 14 residues. Germline V gene data show CDR1 as KGHSH and CDR2 as LQKENI. V dropped 2 bases and J dropped 5 bases, with 12 bases sitting between them. In this sample, this clone turned up a few times. Its antigen is not identified. Sample: PBMCs. The gene calls are TRBV18 and TRBJ2-5; D perhaps matches TRBD2 (6 bases). This clonotype was obtained from a man aged 45-65 years in good health and CMV-seronegative. CDR3: CASSPGRTVETQYF. The CDR3 bases are TGTGCCAGCTCACCAGGGAGGACGGTGGAGACCCAGTACTTC. The entire variable domain, with the rest obtained from reference TRBV18 and TRBJ2-5, is as follows: NAGVMQNPRHLVRRRGQEARLRCSPMKGHSHVYWYRQLPEEGLKFMVYLQKENIIDESGMPKERFSAEFPKEGPSILRIQQVVRGDSAAYFCASSPGRTVETQYFGPGTRLLVL.